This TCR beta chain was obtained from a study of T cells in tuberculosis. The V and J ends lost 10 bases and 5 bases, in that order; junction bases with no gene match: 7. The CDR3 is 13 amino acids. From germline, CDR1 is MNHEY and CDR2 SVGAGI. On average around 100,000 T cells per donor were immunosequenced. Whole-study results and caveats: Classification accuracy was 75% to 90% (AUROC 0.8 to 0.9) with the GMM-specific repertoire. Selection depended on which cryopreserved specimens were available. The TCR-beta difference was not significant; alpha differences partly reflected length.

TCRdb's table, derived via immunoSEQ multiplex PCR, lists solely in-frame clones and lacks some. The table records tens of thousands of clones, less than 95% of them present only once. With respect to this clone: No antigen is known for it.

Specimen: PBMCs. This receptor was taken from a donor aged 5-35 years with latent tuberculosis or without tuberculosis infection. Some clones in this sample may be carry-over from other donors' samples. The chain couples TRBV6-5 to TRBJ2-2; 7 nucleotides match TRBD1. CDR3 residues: CATRQGGTGELFF. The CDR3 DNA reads TGTGCCACAAGACAGGGTGGGACCGGGGAGCTGTTTTTT.